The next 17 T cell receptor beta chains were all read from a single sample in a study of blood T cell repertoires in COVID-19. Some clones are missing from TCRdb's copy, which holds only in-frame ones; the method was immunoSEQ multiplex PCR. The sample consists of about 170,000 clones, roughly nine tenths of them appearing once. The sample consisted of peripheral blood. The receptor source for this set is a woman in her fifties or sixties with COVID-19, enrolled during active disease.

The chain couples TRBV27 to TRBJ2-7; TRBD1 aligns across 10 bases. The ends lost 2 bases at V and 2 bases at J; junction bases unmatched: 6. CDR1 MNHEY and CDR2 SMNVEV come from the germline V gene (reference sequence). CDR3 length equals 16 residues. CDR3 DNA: TGTGCCAGCAGTTTAAAGGGACAGGGGATGACCTACGAGCAGTACTTC. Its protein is CASSLKGQGMTYEQYF.

CDR3 in DNA: TGTGCCAGCAGCGATCCGGGGGACTCCTCGTCAAACTACAATGAGCAGTTCTTC. The encoded protein is CASSDPGDSSSNYNEQFF. The chain combines TRBV9 with TRBJ2-1, with a weak D call TRBD2 (6 bases). V gave up 3 bases and J gave up 3 bases, with 22 bases separating them. Germline V gene data show CDR1 as SGDLS and CDR2 as YYNGEE. The length of the CDR3 is 18 residues.

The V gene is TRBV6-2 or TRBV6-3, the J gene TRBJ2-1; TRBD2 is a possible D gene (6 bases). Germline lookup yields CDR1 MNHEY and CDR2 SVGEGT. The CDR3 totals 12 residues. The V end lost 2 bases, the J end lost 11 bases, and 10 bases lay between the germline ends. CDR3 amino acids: CASSYTAGKQFF. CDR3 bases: TGTGCCAGCAGTTACACCGCGGGGAAGCAGTTCTTC.

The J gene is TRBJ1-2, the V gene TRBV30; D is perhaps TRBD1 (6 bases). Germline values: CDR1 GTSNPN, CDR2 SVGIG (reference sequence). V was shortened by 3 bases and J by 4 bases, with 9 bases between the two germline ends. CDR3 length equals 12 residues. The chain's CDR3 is CAWRGRGYGYTF. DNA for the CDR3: TGTGCCTGGAGGGGCAGGGGCTATGGCTACACCTTC.

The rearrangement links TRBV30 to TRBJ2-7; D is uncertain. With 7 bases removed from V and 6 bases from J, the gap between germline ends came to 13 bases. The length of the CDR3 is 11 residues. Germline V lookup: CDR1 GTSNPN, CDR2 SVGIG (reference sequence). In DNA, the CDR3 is TGTGCCTCCTCCTCTACTTCCGAGCAGTACTTC. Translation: CASSSTSEQYF.

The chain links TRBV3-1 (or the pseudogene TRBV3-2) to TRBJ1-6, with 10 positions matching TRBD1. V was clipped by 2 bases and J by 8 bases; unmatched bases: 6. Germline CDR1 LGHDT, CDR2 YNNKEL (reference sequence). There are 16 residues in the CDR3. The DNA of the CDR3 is TGTGCCAGCAGCCAACCGACCGGGACAGGGGATTCACCCCTCCACTTT. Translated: CASSQPTGTGDSPLHF.

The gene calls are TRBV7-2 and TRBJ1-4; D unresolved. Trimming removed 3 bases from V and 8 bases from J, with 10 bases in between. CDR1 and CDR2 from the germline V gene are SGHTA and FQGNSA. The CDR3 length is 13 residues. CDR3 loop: CASSFPLGEKLFF. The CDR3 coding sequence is TGTGCCAGCAGCTTCCCGCTGGGCGAAAAACTGTTTTTT.

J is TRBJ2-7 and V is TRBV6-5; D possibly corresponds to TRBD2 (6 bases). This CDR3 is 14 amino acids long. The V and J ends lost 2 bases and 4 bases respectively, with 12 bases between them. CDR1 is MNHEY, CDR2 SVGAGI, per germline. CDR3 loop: CASSYRLDLYEQYF. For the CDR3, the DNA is TGTGCCAGCAGTTACCGACTAGATCTGTACGAGCAGTACTTC.

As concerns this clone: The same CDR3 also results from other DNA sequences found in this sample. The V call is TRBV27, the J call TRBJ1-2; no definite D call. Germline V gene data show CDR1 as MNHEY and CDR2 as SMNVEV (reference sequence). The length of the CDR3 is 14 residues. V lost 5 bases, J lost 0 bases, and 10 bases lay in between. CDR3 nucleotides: TGTGCCAGCAGTCCGCGCCAGGCTAACTATGGCTACACCTTC. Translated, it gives CASSPRQANYGYTF.

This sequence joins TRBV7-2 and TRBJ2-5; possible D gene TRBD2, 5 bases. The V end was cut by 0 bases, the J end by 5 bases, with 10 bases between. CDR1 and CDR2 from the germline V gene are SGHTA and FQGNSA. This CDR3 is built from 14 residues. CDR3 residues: CASSLAYEGETQYF. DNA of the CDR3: TGTGCCAGCAGCTTAGCGTATGAGGGCGAGACCCAGTACTTC. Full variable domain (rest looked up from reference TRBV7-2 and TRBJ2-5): GAGVSQSPSNKVTEKGKDVELRCDPISGHTALYWYRQSLGQGLEFLIYFQGNSAPDKSGLPSDRFSAERTGGSVSTLTIQRTQQEDSAVYLCASSLAYEGETQYFGPGTRLLVL.

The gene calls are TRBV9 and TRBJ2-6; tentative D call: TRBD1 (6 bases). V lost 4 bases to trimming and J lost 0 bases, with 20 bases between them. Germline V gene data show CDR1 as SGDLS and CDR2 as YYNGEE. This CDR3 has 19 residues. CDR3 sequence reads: CASSQNQGTALSGANVLTF. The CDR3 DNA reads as TGTGCCAGCAGCCAAAATCAGGGGACCGCACTCTCTGGGGCCAACGTCCTGACTTTC.

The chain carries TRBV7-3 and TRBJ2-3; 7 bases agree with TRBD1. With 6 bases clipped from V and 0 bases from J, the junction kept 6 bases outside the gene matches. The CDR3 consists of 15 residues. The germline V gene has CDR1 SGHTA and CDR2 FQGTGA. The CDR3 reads CASSHRQGSTDTQYF. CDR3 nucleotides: TGTGCCAGCAGTCATAGACAGGGAAGCACAGATACGCAGTATTTT.

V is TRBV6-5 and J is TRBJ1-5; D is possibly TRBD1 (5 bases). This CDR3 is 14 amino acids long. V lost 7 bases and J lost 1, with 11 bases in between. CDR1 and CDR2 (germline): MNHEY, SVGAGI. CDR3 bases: TGTGCCAGCATCTACGGGGGAAGCAATCAGCCCCAGCATTTT. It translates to CASIYGGSNQPQHF.

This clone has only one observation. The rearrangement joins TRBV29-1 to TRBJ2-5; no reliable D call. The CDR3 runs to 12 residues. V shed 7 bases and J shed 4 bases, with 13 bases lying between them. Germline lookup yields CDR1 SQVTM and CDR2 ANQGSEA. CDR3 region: CSAGGGGETQYF. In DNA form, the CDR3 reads TGCAGCGCCGGCGGCGGTGGAGAGACCCAGTACTTC.

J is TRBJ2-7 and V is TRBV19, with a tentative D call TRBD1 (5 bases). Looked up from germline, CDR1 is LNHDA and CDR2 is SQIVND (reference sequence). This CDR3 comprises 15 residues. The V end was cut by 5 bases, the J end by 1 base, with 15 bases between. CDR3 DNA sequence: TGTGCCAGTAGTCCGGCAGGGTGGATTTCCTACGAGCAGTACTTC. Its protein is CASSPAGWISYEQYF.

The CDR3 spells CASSSTTSGFSYEQYF. The CDR3 DNA follows: TGTGCCAGCAGTTCCACGACTAGCGGGTTTTCCTACGAGCAGTACTTC. The chain has TRBV6-2 or TRBV6-3 and TRBJ2-7; 10 nucleotides align to TRBD2. CDR1 and CDR2 from the germline V gene are MNHEY and SVGEGT. V shed 4 bases, J shed 1 base, and the junction held 7 bases outside the gene matches. The CDR3 has 16 residues.

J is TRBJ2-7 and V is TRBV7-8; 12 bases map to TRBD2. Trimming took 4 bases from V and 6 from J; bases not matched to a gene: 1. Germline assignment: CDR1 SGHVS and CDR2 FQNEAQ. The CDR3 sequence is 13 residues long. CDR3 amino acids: CASSSGLAGEQYF. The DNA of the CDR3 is TGTGCCAGCAGCTCGGGACTAGCGGGCGAGCAGTACTTC. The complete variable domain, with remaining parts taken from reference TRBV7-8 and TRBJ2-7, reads GAGVSQSPRYKVAKRGQDVALRCDPISGHVSLFWYQQALGQGPEFLTYFQNEAQLDKSGLPSDRFFAERPEGSVSTLKIQRTQQEDSAVYLCASSSGLAGEQYFGPGTRLTVT.